Below, 15 T cell receptor beta chains from the same sample are listed, as sequenced in a study of T cell repertoires in cytomegalovirus infection. Their target antigens are unknown. Each CDR3 protein is one row after TCRdb ran MiXCR on the reads. Of about 830,000 distinct CDR3 sequences listed, roughly 33% were seen once; the top ten hold about an eighth. The specimen comprised cultured CD8+ T cells from PBMCs, sampled from culture after CMV antigen stimulation. The receptors derive from a human donor in good health (CMV status not recorded). Some clones in this sample may be carry-over from other donors' samples.

The chain uses TRBV6-5 and TRBJ2-1; TRBD2 matches 8 bases. The V segment lost 6 bases and the J segment 10 bases; nucleotides outside the gene matches: 8. Germline assignment: CDR1 MNHEY and CDR2 SVGAGI. This CDR3 region has 13 residues. In DNA, the CDR3 is TGTGCCAGCAGCCCTACGGGGGGGGAGGAGCAGTTCTTC. This codes for CASSPTGGEEQFF.

This clonotype was seen ten or more times. V usage is TRBV7-6 and J usage is TRBJ2-1; D remains unclear. Germline V lookup: CDR1 SGHVS, CDR2 FNYEAQ. V was clipped by 4 bases and J by 3 bases, with 10 bases between them. The CDR3 is 14 amino acids. CDR3 DNA sequence: TGTGCCAGCAGCTCTACTCTCCTCTACAATGAGCAGTTCTTC. Translated: CASSSTLLYNEQFF.

J is TRBJ2-5 and V is TRBV27; 13 bases fit TRBD2. The germline CDR1 and CDR2 sequences are MNHEY and SMNVEV (reference sequence). After removal of 4 bases from V and 7 bases from J, the junction contained 15 bases not matched to a gene. This CDR3 region has 18 residues. CDR3: CASSSRLAGGLLQGTQYF. CDR3 coding DNA: TGTGCCAGCAGTTCAAGACTAGCGGGGGGCCTTTTACAGGGGACCCAGTACTTC.

This clonotype occurred a few times. The chain carries TRBV20-1 and TRBJ1-5; 7 bases are a match to TRBD1. V shed 4 bases and J 7 bases; nucleotides not matched to a gene: 10. The CDR3 has 14 residues. Germline-derived CDR1 and CDR2 are DFQATT and SNEGSKA (reference sequence). This CDR3 is CSATTGEVGQPQHF. CDR3 DNA: TGCAGTGCTACTACAGGGGAGGTCGGACAGCCCCAGCATTTT.

The sample holds a few counts of this clonotype. The genes are TRBV27 and TRBJ1-4; 12 bases align to TRBD1. Germline V gene lookup returns CDR1 MNHEY and CDR2 SMNVEV (reference sequence). V lost 7 bases and J lost 6; bases outside the gene matches: 6. The CDR3 is 15 residues long. CDR3: CASTPGTGGHEKLFF. As DNA, the CDR3 is TGTGCCAGCACCCCCGGGACAGGGGGCCATGAAAAACTGTTTTTT.

CDR3 region: CASSPGTSGGDSWDIQYF. The CDR3 coding sequence is TGCGCCAGCAGCCCCGGGACTAGCGGGGGGGATTCATGGGACATTCAGTACTTC. The chain carries TRBV4-1 and TRBJ2-4; 16 bases are a match to TRBD2. CDR3 size: 18 residues. V lost 4 bases to trimming and J lost 8 bases; unmatched junction nucleotides: 11. Germline V gene data show CDR1 as MGHRA and CDR2 as YSYEKL.

This clonotype has only a few counts. This sequence joins TRBV12-3 or TRBV12-4 and TRBJ1-1, with D unclear. V was shortened by 6 bases and J by 11 bases, with 13 bases between the two germline ends. The CDR3 has 11 residues. In DNA form, the CDR3 reads TGTGCCAGCAGCCCGGACGTTGGGGCTTTCTTT. Amino acid sequence: CASSPDVGAFF.

The chain joins TRBV9 to TRBJ2-3; D tentatively fits TRBD1 or TRBD2 (5 bases each). Germline V CDR1 and CDR2: SGDLS, YYNGEE. The V gene lost 0 bases and the J gene lost 4 bases, with 18 bases spanning the gap. This CDR3 is 17 amino acids long. Written as DNA, the CDR3 is TGTGCCAGCAGCGTAGACAGGACTCAGGGTGGTGCAGATACGCAGTATTTT. Encoded protein: CASSVDRTQGGADTQYF.

V gene TRBV7-6 combines with J gene TRBJ2-2, with 9 bases aligning to TRBD1. Germline V gives CDR1 SGHVS, CDR2 FNYEAQ. The V segment lost 5 bases and the J segment 0 bases; nucleotides outside the gene matches: 10. This CDR3 is 18 amino acids long. DNA of the CDR3: TGTGCCAGCAGCGAGCGCACAGGGGGCGCCTCGAACACCGGGGAGCTGTTTTTT. It encodes CASSERTGGASNTGELFF.

A few counts support this clonotype. V is TRBV27 and J is TRBJ1-5; D possibly corresponds to TRBD1 (5 bases). From germline, CDR1 is MNHEY and CDR2 SMNVEV (reference sequence). With 6 bases removed from V and 7 bases from J, the gap between germline ends came to 13 bases. This CDR3 spans 13 amino acids. The CDR3 DNA follows: TGTGCCAGCAGCCAGGGTGTCGGGCAGCCCCAGCATTTT. Translation: CASSQGVGQPQHF.

V gene TRBV15 combines with J gene TRBJ2-5; the D gene is possibly TRBD1 (6 bases). This CDR3 spans 17 amino acids. V shed 3 bases and J shed 1 base, with 18 bases lying between them. The V gene's germline CDR1 is LNHNV and CDR2 YYDKDF (reference sequence). The CDR3 sequence: CATSRVPLTDSQETQYF. The CDR3 coding sequence is TGTGCCACCAGCAGGGTTCCATTAACGGACAGCCAAGAGACCCAGTACTTC.

The CDR3 DNA sequence: TGTGCCATCAGTCCAGGGGGGGCTGATAATTCACCCCTCCACTTT. It codes for CAISPGGADNSPLHF. The chain combines TRBV10-3 with TRBJ1-6; 7 bases fit TRBD1. The CDR3 loop spans 15 amino acids. Germline V gene data show CDR1 as ENHRY and CDR2 as SYGVKD. The V segment lost 5 bases and the J segment 5 bases; nucleotides outside the gene matches: 6.

This clonotype was detected a few times. The chain employs TRBV19 and TRBJ2-3; possible D gene TRBD2, 5 bases. The V gene lost 0 bases and the J gene lost 3 bases, with 13 bases spanning the gap. The CDR3 consists of 16 residues. Germline loops: CDR1 LNHDA, CDR2 SQIVND (reference sequence). The CDR3 bases are TGTGCCAGTAGTATAGATGACCCATCGGGAACAGATACGCAGTATTTT. Residues: CASSIDDPSGTDTQYF.

V gene TRBV28 combines with J gene TRBJ1-2; tentative D call: TRBD1 (6 bases). The CDR3 is made up of 15 amino acids. Between the trimmed V and J ends, which lost 6 bases and 4 bases, there was a span of 18 bases. Germline V lookup: CDR1 MDHEN, CDR2 SYDVKM. CDR3 residues: CASRRTDLASYGYTF. Written as DNA, the CDR3 is TGTGCCAGCAGGAGGACAGACCTAGCCTCCTATGGCTACACCTTC.

In the case of this clonotype: This sequence may be a read error, since a much larger clone differs from it by one base. The chain recombines TRBV7-8 with TRBJ2-7, with D uncertain. Germline lookup yields CDR1 SGHVS and CDR2 FQNEAQ. The CDR3 is 13 amino acids. V shed 2 bases and J shed 3 bases, with 8 bases lying between them. The CDR3: CASSLRKVYEQYF. The CDR3, as DNA: TGTGCCAGCAGCTTACGGAAGGTCTACGAGCAGTACTTC.